The following is a T cell receptor beta chain sequence with its context. The target antigen is unknown. Using immunoSEQ multiplex PCR, the repertoire was profiled, and TCRdb retains in-frame clones only, with some absent. The sample lists 75,000 to 90,000 clones, roughly 94% seen once, with around 0.69% in the top ten. This sample is drawn from a study of cytomegalovirus exposure and HLA in healthy donors. Whole-study findings and limits: In vitro experiments confirmed that a few CMV-associated chains were specific for CMV antigens. Reportedly, diagnosis of cytomegalovirus status by the classifier showed high specificity and sensitivity. It was 164 TCR beta chains that were listed as cytomegalovirus-associated.

With 8 bases removed from V and 4 bases from J, the gap between germline ends came to 10 bases. This CDR3 has 11 residues. Looked up from germline, CDR1 is SQVTM and CDR2 is ANQGSEA. This chain uses TRBV29-1 with TRBJ2-3, with TRBD1 as a possible D gene (5 bases). The sequence was obtained from a woman between 18 and 30 years old in good health and CMV-seronegative. The sequenced sample was PBMCs. The DNA of the CDR3 is TGCAGCATGGGGCGCGCAGATACGCAGTATTTT. It translates to CSMGRADTQYF.